This TCR beta chain was obtained from a study of blood T cell repertoires in COVID-19. Study context: Spain, Italy and the United States supplied samples that represented acute and convalescent COVID-19.

This CDR3 comprises 14 residues. The V gene's germline CDR1 is ENHRY and CDR2 SYGVKD. The germline V and J ends were trimmed by 3 bases and 7 bases, with 15 bases remaining between them. Assay: immunoSEQ multiplex PCR; the TCRdb copy retains only in-frame clones and omits some. The top ten clones hold about 3% of a sample with under 130,000 clones, about 91% of them seen once. This sequence originates from a human donor in a cohort sampled during active COVID-19. Sample: peripheral blood. The chain recombines TRBV10-3 with TRBJ1-2, with D possibly matching TRBD1 (5 bases). CDR3 nucleotide sequence: TGTGCCATCAGTGAACCTTACAGGACGGTTGGCTACACCTTC. It is translated as CAISEPYRTVGYTF.